Given below is one TCR beta chain in context. Its antigen is not identified. With the read ending 3 residues before the CDR3 end, the germline J gene is used to fill in that end. This sample is part of a study of T cells in women clearing cervical HPV infection. Across the study: No precancer developed; the control's incident HPV16 infection cleared within 12 months. Only a few women had HLA typing results available.

This CDR3 contains 15 residues. Trimming took 2 bases from V and 10 from J, leaving 15 bases between them. The germline gives CDR1 SGHTA, CDR2 FQGTGA. General study points: Cases carried less TRBV6-7 than controls: 0.11% versus 0.16%.

Using immunoSEQ multiplex PCR, the repertoire was profiled, and TCRdb retains in-frame clones only, with some absent. The table counts some 39,000 clones; around 5.8% lies in the top ten. The chain uses TRBV7-3 and TRBJ1-6; D may be TRBD1 (5 bases). The TCR originated in a woman aged 18 to 75 with a cervical HPV16 infection that either progressed to CIN3+ or cleared (not recorded which). Sequencing was done on a sample of blood buffy coat. The CDR3 bases that were read are TGTGCCAGCAGCTTATTGTGGAGTCAGGGATCACCC. Its translation: CASSLLWSQGSP. The entire CDR3 reads CASSLLWSQGSPLHF.